Presented here are 18 T cell receptor beta chains from one specimen sequenced in a study of Tregs in tolerant kidney transplant recipients (dated by TCRdb to about 2019). Receptors were amplified or captured by the immunoSEQ multiplex PCR assay. TCRdb carries this immuneACCESS record with in-frame sequences only. Its versions omit some clonotypes, under half of them owing to an unresolved V gene in the studies checked, with the rest unexplained. The sample records more than 90,000 clones, over 85% of which are singletons. The top ten clones comprise roughly 1.7% of the sample. Related donors were used in the transplants with nonmyeloablative bone marrow transplantation, and mixed chimerism was transient in the human trials. This specimen was CD4+ T cells from blood (PBMCs), taken 12 months after the transplant. The receptor source for this set is a human patient who received a combined kidney and bone marrow transplant. A transplant means some T cells may be of graft donor rather than patient origin.

With regard to this clone: The sample contains more than one DNA sequence encoding this CDR3. In DNA form, the CDR3 reads TGTGCCTTTCTCCGTAGGGGATCCTATAATTCACCCCTCCACTTT. Its translation: CAFLRRGSYNSPLHF. The J gene is TRBJ1-6, the V gene TRBV30, with a weak D call TRBD1 (5 bases). The CDR3 runs to 15 residues. The germline V gene encodes CDR1 GTSNPN and CDR2 SVGIG (reference sequence). Trimming stripped 7 bases from V and 1 base from J, with 14 bases between.

In its sample, this clone was seen a few times. The genes are TRBV10-3 and TRBJ2-1, with 9 bases aligning to TRBD1. The CDR3 spans 14 residues. Trimming at V came to 2 bases and at J to 8 bases, leaving 4 bases not matched to a gene. The V gene's germline CDR1 is ENHRY and CDR2 SYGVKD. The CDR3 loop reads CAISEGRTGDEQFF. CDR3 DNA sequence: TGTGCCATCAGTGAGGGCAGGACAGGGGATGAGCAGTTCTTC.

The chain is built from TRBV5-6 and TRBJ2-3; TRBD2 matches at 8 bases. CDR3 length: 17 residues. The V gene end was trimmed by 0 bases and the J gene end by 5 bases; junction bases not matched to a gene: 11. Germline V gene sequence: CDR1 SGHDT, CDR2 YYEEEE. As DNA, the CDR3 is TGTGCCAGCAGCTTGGCCTTTCGGGGGGGGCTCGGAGATACGCAGTATTTT. Translation gives CASSLAFRGGLGDTQYF.

The gene calls are TRBV30 and TRBJ2-7; TRBD1 matches at 8 bases. The CDR3 length is 12 residues. Germline V gene sequence: CDR1 GTSNPN, CDR2 SVGIG (reference sequence). J was trimmed by 3 bases and V by 2 bases; bases with no gene match: 0. This CDR3 reads CAWSTGGYEQYF. DNA of the CDR3: TGTGCCTGGAGTACAGGGGGCTACGAGCAGTACTTC.

V and J are TRBV11-3 and TRBJ2-3; D is unresolved. Germline CDR1 reads SGHNT; CDR2 reads YENEEA. The CDR3 loop spans 14 amino acids. The V end was cut by 2 bases, the J end by 10 bases, with 16 bases between. The CDR3 loop reads CASSLFPPPFAQYF. The CDR3 nucleotides read TGTGCCAGCAGCTTATTTCCTCCCCCCTTTGCGCAGTATTTT.

The gene calls are TRBV18 and TRBJ2-7, with D perhaps TRBD2 (5 bases). Trimming shortened V by 4 bases and J by 1 base, and 14 bases separated the two germline ends. Germline lookup yields CDR1 KGHSH and CDR2 LQKENI. The CDR3 consists of 15 residues. CDR3 protein: CASSRFGVESYEQYF. The CDR3 DNA follows: TGTGCCAGCTCACGGTTCGGGGTGGAATCCTACGAGCAGTACTTC.

The chain employs TRBV7-2 and TRBJ2-6; possibly TRBD1 for D (6 bases). The CDR3 totals 17 residues. Germline V CDR1 and CDR2: SGHTA, FQGNSA. V lost 2 bases and J lost 0, with 11 bases in between. The CDR3 nucleotides read TGTGCCAGCAGCTTAACTTCAGGGGACTCTGGGGCCAACGTCCTGACTTTC. It codes for CASSLTSGDSGANVLTF.

The J gene is TRBJ2-2, the V gene TRBV7-2, with a tentative D call TRBD2 (5 bases). Germline loops: CDR1 SGHTA, CDR2 FQGNSA. The length of the CDR3 is 15 residues. Trimming took off 4 bases at V and 6 bases at J, with 15 bases between the two ends. The CDR3 loop reads CASSSRPTISGELFF. CDR3 DNA: TGTGCCAGCAGCTCCCGACCGACTATCTCCGGGGAGCTGTTTTTT.

V and J are TRBV5-4 and TRBJ2-7, with TRBD2 identical over 7 bases. CDR1 and CDR2 (germline): SGHNT, YYREEE (reference sequence). There are 16 residues in the CDR3. Unmatched junction bases numbered 10, after V lost 4 bases and J lost 0 bases. The CDR3 bases are TGTGCCAGCAGCAAAGGCGGCAGGGAGGGCTCCTACGAGCAGTACTTC. It yields the protein CASSKGGREGSYEQYF.

The chain recombines TRBV19 with TRBJ2-3; the match to TRBD2 covers 7 bases. Trimming took 4 bases from V and 5 from J; bases not matched to a gene: 6. The CDR3 extends over 14 amino acids. Germline V gene sequence: CDR1 LNHDA, CDR2 SQIVND (reference sequence). CDR3 sequence: CASSSGRLQDTQYF. CDR3 DNA sequence: TGTGCCAGTAGTAGCGGGAGACTTCAAGATACGCAGTATTTT.

The V and J genes are TRBV4-1 and TRBJ2-3, with 9 nucleotides matching TRBD2. The CDR3 totals 15 residues. Trimming at V came to 4 bases and at J to 3 bases, leaving 5 bases not matched to a gene. CDR1 is MGHRA and CDR2 is YSYEKL in the germline V gene. CDR3 residues: CASSPDSGRTDTQYF. CDR3 in DNA: TGCGCCAGCAGCCCGGACAGCGGGAGGACAGATACGCAGTATTTT.

Details on this clone: A read error may produce the germline difference seen at one junction end. V usage is TRBV5-1 and J usage is TRBJ2-5; D is possibly TRBD1 (6 bases). The CDR3 runs 13 residues. Germline values: CDR1 SGHRS, CDR2 YFSETQ. The CDR3 nucleotides are TGCGCCAGCAGCTGGGACACCAACTCCCCCAGAGACTTC. It encodes CASSWDTNSPRDF.

The chain joins TRBV7-3 to TRBJ2-3; 12 bases match TRBD2. The germline V gene encodes CDR1 SGHTA and CDR2 FQGTGA. V lost 5 bases and J lost 1; bases outside the gene matches: 4. This CDR3 has 16 amino acids. The CDR3: CASSPRLAGGTDTQYF. The DNA for the CDR3 is TGTGCCAGCAGCCCACGACTAGCGGGAGGCACAGATACGCAGTATTTT.

The chain links TRBV7-2 to TRBJ1-2, with D unclear. The germline V gene encodes CDR1 SGHTA and CDR2 FQGNSA. The CDR3 extends over 15 amino acids. V was clipped by 2 bases and J by 4 bases, with 14 bases between them. The CDR3 coding sequence is TGTGCCAGCAGCTTATCTTGGGTGGAGACCTATGGCTACACCTTC. Residues: CASSLSWVETYGYTF.

The V and J genes are TRBV19 and TRBJ1-2; TRBD1 matches 7 bases. CDR1 is LNHDA, CDR2 SQIVND, per germline (reference sequence). This CDR3 is built from 15 residues. Trimming took 10 bases from V and 0 from J; bases not matched to a gene: 11. The CDR3 DNA reads TGTGCCACTAAGCAACGGACAGGAACTAACTATGGCTACACCTTC. This encodes CATKQRTGTNYGYTF.

This clone was observed once. This sequence joins TRBV5-3 and TRBJ2-1; 14 nucleotides agree with TRBD2. Being an ORF, TRBV5-3 has a function that is uncertain. The length of the CDR3 is 17 residues. After removal of 4 bases from V and 7 bases from J, the junction contained 10 bases not matched to a gene. The CDR3 region is CARSRLAGGHYCNEQFF. CDR3 bases: TGTGCCAGAAGCCGACTAGCGGGGGGGCATTACTGTAATGAGCAGTTCTTC.

The chain has TRBV7-2 and TRBJ1-3; D gene uncertain. The CDR3 is made up of 13 amino acids. V dropped 4 bases and J dropped 4 bases, with 8 bases sitting between them. Germline V CDR1 and CDR2: SGHTA, FQGNSA. CDR3 sequence (DNA): TGTGCCAGCAGCTCTATAACCGGAAACACCATATATTTT. It is translated as CASSSITGNTIYF.

The chain couples TRBV19 to TRBJ2-2; a possible D gene is TRBD2 (7 bases). This CDR3 is built from 16 residues. Between the trimmed V and J ends, which lost 4 bases and 6 bases, there was a span of 18 bases. The germline V gene has CDR1 LNHDA and CDR2 SQIVND (reference sequence). CDR3 protein: CASSNTPLGGAGELFF. The DNA for the CDR3 is TGTGCCAGTAGTAATACGCCCCTAGGGGGGGCCGGGGAGCTGTTTTTT.